This TCR beta chain was profiled in a study of blood T cell repertoires in COVID-19. The overall study: Acute and convalescent COVID-19 samples came from the United States, Italy and Spain. Sample material is recorded as cDNA or gDNA derived from T cells, B-cell-depleted T cells, or PBMCs.

Germline trimming cut 4 bases from V and 5 bases from J; bases unmatched to any gene: 11. Looked up from germline, CDR1 is LGHNA and CDR2 is YSLEER. CDR3 size: 16 residues. The data were produced by immunoSEQ multiplex PCR, yet TCRdb's version contains in-frame clones alone and is incomplete. The profile shows some 490,000 clones, roughly 85% of them singletons. Sequencing was carried out using peripheral blood. The sequence was obtained from a human donor in a cohort sampled during active COVID-19. The V and J genes are TRBV4-3 and TRBJ2-1, with TRBD2 matching over 7 bases. This chain's CDR3 is CASSLYRGEINNEQFF. CDR3 DNA sequence: TGCGCCAGCAGCCTCTACCGGGGGGAGATCAACAATGAGCAGTTCTTC.